The clone carrying this T cell receptor (beta chain) came up a few times. The antigen is unknown. The data derive from a study of beta chain features in type 1 diabetes. Study background: Comparable age, gender and cell yields were observed in patients relative to healthy donors.

TCRB transcripts that were expressed got sequenced, as all of the isolated RNA had been reverse transcribed. Using immunoSEQ multiplex PCR, the repertoire was profiled, and TCRdb retains in-frame clones only, with some absent. The data contain 250,000 to 300,000 clones, over 11% of them singletons. Notes on the study in general: Moderately but significantly shorter TCRB CDR3s were found in Type 1 diabetes patients in all four CD4+ subsets.

V dropped 8 bases and J dropped 5 bases, with 15 bases sitting between them. Germline V gene lookup returns CDR1 GTSNPN and CDR2 SVGIG (reference sequence). The CDR3 is made up of 13 amino acids. The clonotype was recovered from a man in his thirties or forties with type 1 diabetes. The chain couples TRBV30 to TRBJ2-2; D is possibly TRBD2 (6 bases). The specimen sequenced was naive CD4+ T cells from blood. CDR3 region: CARAASATGELFF. DNA for the CDR3: TGTGCCCGGGCGGCTAGCGCGACCGGGGAGCTGTTTTTT. Supplemented by reference TRBV30 and TRBJ2-2, the full variable domain reads SQTIHQWPATLVQPVGSPLSLECTVEGTSNPNLYWYRQAAGRGLQLLFYSVGIGQISSEVPQNLSASRPQDRQFILSSKKLLLSDSGFYLCARAASATGELFFGEGSRLTVL.